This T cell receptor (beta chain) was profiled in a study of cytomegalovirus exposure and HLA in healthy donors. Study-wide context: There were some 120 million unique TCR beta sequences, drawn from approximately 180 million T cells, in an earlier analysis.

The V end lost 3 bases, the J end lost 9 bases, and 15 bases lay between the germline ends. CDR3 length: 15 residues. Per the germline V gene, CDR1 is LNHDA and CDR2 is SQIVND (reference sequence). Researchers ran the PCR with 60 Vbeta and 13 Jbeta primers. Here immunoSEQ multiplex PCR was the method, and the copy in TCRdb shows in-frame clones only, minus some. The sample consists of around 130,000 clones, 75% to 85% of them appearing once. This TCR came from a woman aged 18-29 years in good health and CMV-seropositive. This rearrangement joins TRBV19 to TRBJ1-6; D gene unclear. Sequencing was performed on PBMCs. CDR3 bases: TGTGCCAGTAGTATCCGATCCGGGGAGGGTTCACCCCTCCACTTT. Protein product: CASSIRSGEGSPLHF.